Listed below are T cell receptor beta chains from one sample, sequenced in a study of vaccination effects on CD4 cells after COVID-19. These TCRs are of unknown antigen specificity. Sequencing used immunoSEQ multiplex PCR; TCRdb keeps in-frame clones, though not all of them. The sample records 52,000 or so clones, more than 60% being singletons. Sequencing used CD4+ T cells from PBMCs cultured with SARS-CoV-2 spike peptides, obtained before COVID-19 vaccination. These receptors all stem from a human donor who received a COVID-19 vaccine. Both conserved end residues are part of each CDR3. A D gene is named only where the DNA matches it firmly. Some rows have no size entry. The others give once, few or many, or a class for an expanded clone.

>NA|TRBD1|TRBV7-9|TRBJ1-3
TGTGCCAGCAGCGACGACAGGGGGCATGGAAACACCATATATTTT
CASSDDRGHGNTIYF
>NA|NA|TRBV6-2/TRBV6-3|TRBJ2-7
TGTGCCAGCAGCTCCGACCCTGGGAGGGGGCTCTACGAGCAGTACTTC
CASSSDPGRGLYEQYF
>NA|NA|TRBV6-5|TRBJ1-1
TGTGCCAGCAGTTACCAAAGGGGCGGGTATGCTGAAGCTTTCTTT
CASSYQRGGYAEAFF
>few|NA|TRBV10-3|TRBJ2-3
TGTGCCATCAGTGTTAGAGGGGGGGCAGATACGCAGTATTTT
CAISVRGGADTQYF
>NA|NA|TRBV2|TRBJ2-3
TGTGCCAGCGAGGGGAATGGAGCAGATACGCAGTATTTT
CASEGNGADTQYF
>NA|NA|TRBV5-1|TRBJ2-1
TGCGCCAGCAGCCACAGACGGTCCTCCTACAATGAGCAGTTCTTC
CASSHRRSSYNEQFF
>NA|TRBD2|TRBV5-4|TRBJ2-3
TGTGCCAGCAGCCGGACTAGCGGGAGGGGTATCGGCACAGATACGCAGTATTTT
CASSRTSGRGIGTDTQYF
>NA|TRBD1|TRBV29-1|TRBJ2-5
TGCAGCATAACAGGGGGCAAAGAGACCCAGTACTTC
CSITGGKETQYF
>NA|NA|TRBV9|TRBJ1-3
TGTGCCAGCAGCCAGGGGCTCTATACCAGCTTTTCTGGAAACACCATATATTTT
CASSQGLYTSFSGNTIYF
>few|TRBD1|TRBV10-3|TRBJ1-2
TGTGCCATCAGTGACCAGGGGGATGGCTACACCTTC
CAISDQGDGYTF
>NA|NA|TRBV2|TRBJ2-5
TGTGCCAGCAAGATCCAAGAGACCCAGTACTTC
CASKIQETQYF
>few|NA|TRBV3-1/TRBV3-2|TRBJ1-2
TGTGCCAGCAGCCAAGATCTTTACTATGGCTACACCTTC
CASSQDLYYGYTF
>NA|NA|TRBV2|TRBJ1-1
TGTGCCAGCAGTGACAGGGGCCTCTTGAACACTGAAGCTTTCTTT
CASSDRGLLNTEAFF
>NA|NA|TRBV28|TRBJ2-2
TGTGCCAGCAGTTGGGTAACCGGGGAGCTGTTTTTT
CASSWVTGELFF
>few|NA|TRBV4-1|TRBJ1-2
TGCGCCAGCAGCCATTTACTCAGGGATGACTATGGCTACACCTTC
CASSHLLRDDYGYTF
>few|TRBD1|TRBV6-5|TRBJ2-2
TGTGCCAGCAGTCGGGACAGGAACACCGGGGAGCTGTTTTTT
CASSRDRNTGELFF
>NA|NA|TRBV5-6|TRBJ2-7
TGTGCCAGCAGCCCCGGCGGAGCAACCTACGAGCAGTACTTC
CASSPGGATYEQYF
>NA|NA|TRBV3-1/TRBV3-2|TRBJ2-5
TGTGCCAGCAGCCCGGGACTCCAAGAGACCCAGTACTTC
CASSPGLQETQYF
>NA|NA|TRBV7-2|TRBJ2-1
TGTGCCAGCAGCTTAGAACTCTCCTCCTACAATGAGCAGTTCTTC
CASSLELSSYNEQFF
>NA|NA|TRBV28|TRBJ2-2
TGTGCCAGCACCTGGGGTGACAGGAACACCGGGGAGCTGTTTTTT
CASTWGDRNTGELFF
>NA|NA|TRBV21-1|TRBJ2-3
TGTGCCAGCCCAAAGTTTCCGCAGTATTTT
CASPKFPQYF
>once|TRBD2|TRBV6-4|TRBJ2-3
TGTGCCAGCAGTCGACTAGCGGGGGCCACAGATACGCAGTATTTT
CASSRLAGATDTQYF
>NA|NA|TRBV4-3|TRBJ1-2
TGCGCCAGCAGCCGTATGACGGGCGGCGGTGGCTACACCTTC
CASSRMTGGGGYTF
>NA|TRBD1|TRBV6-5|TRBJ1-1
TGTGCCAGCAGTTACTCGAAGACCGGGACAGCTGGAGCTTTCTTT
CASSYSKTGTAGAFF
>NA|TRBD1|TRBV6-2/TRBV6-3|TRBJ2-5
TGTGCCAGCACTCACTCAGGGGGCGGTGAGACCCAGTACTTC
CASTHSGGGETQYF
>few|NA|TRBV5-1|TRBJ2-2
TGCGCCAGCAGCTGGCGGGACAGGAACACCGGGGAGCTGTTTTTT
CASSWRDRNTGELFF
>NA|NA|TRBV1|TRBJ2-7
TGCACCGGTAAACCGGGCCGGTCTTTCTCCTACGAGCAGTACTTC
CTGKPGRSFSYEQYF
>NA|NA|TRBV5-1|TRBJ1-6
TGCGCCAGCTCCCGGGGTCAAATAGATCCGCATTCACCCCTCCACTTT
CASSRGQIDPHSPLHF
>NA|NA|TRBV5-1|TRBJ2-7
TGCGCCAGCAGCTCCCGGGAGAGCTCCTACGAGCAGTACTTC
CASSSRESSYEQYF
>NA|TRBD1|TRBV10-3|TRBJ1-2
TGTGCCATCAGAGGGACAGGGAAAAGATCCGGCTACACCTTC
CAIRGTGKRSGYTF
>NA|NA|TRBV19|TRBJ2-6
TGTGCCAGTAGTAAAGCGGACGGGGCCAACGTCCTGACTTTC
CASSKADGANVLTF